One sample yielded the 23 T cell receptor beta chains listed below, sequenced in a study of shared clonotypes between healthy human individuals. Clones were sequenced by immunoSEQ multiplex PCR, and TCRdb holds only the in-frame ones, with some missing. The sample includes approximately 100,000 clones, about 68% of them seen just once. The material sequenced was memory CD8+ T cells sorted from blood. Subset: CD45RO+ cells pooled with CCR7-negative TemRA cells. The receptor set was obtained from a man aged 25 to 40 in good health.

J is TRBJ2-1 and V is TRBV5-4; D gene unclear. Germline values: CDR1 SGHNT, CDR2 YYREEE (reference sequence). The CDR3 runs to 16 residues. V lost 1 base, J lost 0 bases, and 11 bases lay in between. CDR3 in amino acids: CASSLYQKSSYNEQFF. CDR3 in DNA: TGTGCCAGCAGCTTGTACCAGAAGAGCTCCTACAATGAGCAGTTCTTC.

This clone was counted ten times or more. A far bigger clonotype differs at one base, so this is likely a read error. The same CDR3 also results from other DNA sequences found in this sample. The chain combines TRBV6-5 with TRBJ2-7; 11 nucleotides align to TRBD1. This CDR3 region has 14 residues. The germline CDR1 and CDR2 sequences are MNHEY and SVGAGI. V dropped 4 bases and J dropped 3; count of bases not matched to a gene: 2. The CDR3 reads CASSSGTGGYEQYF. Written as DNA, the CDR3 is TGTGCCAGCAGTTCCGGGACAGGGGGCTACGAGCAGTACTTC.

This chain connects TRBV5-1 to TRBJ2-5, with 9 bases that match TRBD2. Germline V gene sequence: CDR1 SGHRS, CDR2 YFSETQ. The CDR3 contains 16 residues. V shed 0 bases and J 3 bases; nucleotides not matched to a gene: 6. The CDR3 sequence: CASSLDLSGSEETQYF. The CDR3 DNA sequence: TGCGCCAGCAGCTTGGACCTTAGCGGGAGTGAAGAGACCCAGTACTTC.

In this sample, this clone turned up many times. V gene TRBV7-9 combines with J gene TRBJ2-1, with unresolved D. Germline CDR1 reads SEHNR; CDR2 reads FQNEAQ (reference sequence). The length of the CDR3 is 14 residues. V was pared by 5 bases and J by 6 bases, with 14 bases between. The CDR3 DNA follows: TGTGCCAGCAGCCTCGACGGACGGATCAATGAGCAGTTCTTC. Its translation is CASSLDGRINEQFF.

The chain is built from TRBV7-8 and TRBJ2-1, with D hard to call. Trimming cost V 5 bases and J 4 bases, with 9 bases left between them. The CDR3 is made up of 13 amino acids. CDR1 is SGHVS, CDR2 FQNEAQ, per germline. CDR3 region: CASSHQDYNEQFF. The CDR3 nucleotides read TGTGCCAGCAGCCACCAGGATTACAATGAGCAGTTCTTC.

The rearrangement uses TRBV6-5 and TRBJ2-1; 13 bases fit TRBD2. After removal of 2 bases from V and 7 bases from J, the junction contained 2 bases not matched to a gene. CDR1 and CDR2 (germline): MNHEY, SVGAGI. The CDR3 has 15 residues. The CDR3 region has the DNA TGTGCCAGCAGTTACGAACTAGCGGGAGGGAATGAGCAGTTCTTC. This translates into CASSYELAGGNEQFF.

V and J are TRBV7-9 and TRBJ1-4; D is undetermined. In germline, CDR1 is SEHNR, CDR2 FQNEAQ (reference sequence). The CDR3 loop spans 14 amino acids. V was pared by 1 base and J by 5 bases, with 8 bases between. CDR3 nucleotides: TGTGCCAGCAGCTTAGAGGGTGGGAATGAAAAACTGTTTTTT. It codes for CASSLEGGNEKLFF.

The rearrangement joins TRBV27 to TRBJ2-7; 7 bases line up with TRBD2. The CDR3 runs to 16 residues. The V segment lost 5 bases and the J segment 0 bases; nucleotides outside the gene matches: 10. From germline, CDR1 is MNHEY and CDR2 SMNVEV (reference sequence). For the CDR3, the DNA is TGTGCCAGCAGTCCCGAAGCGGGATCCCTCTCCTACGAGCAGTACTTC. As protein: CASSPEAGSLSYEQYF.

The rearrangement links TRBV6-1 to TRBJ2-1, with D possibly being TRBD2 (5 bases). The CDR3 totals 13 residues. Germline lookup yields CDR1 MNHNS and CDR2 SASEGT. V lost 4 bases to trimming and J lost 2 bases, with 6 bases between them. The CDR3 here is CASSAGTYNEQFF. CDR3 DNA: TGTGCCAGCAGTGCGGGAACCTACAATGAGCAGTTCTTC.

J is TRBJ1-1 and V is TRBV6-5, with D possibly TRBD1 on 5 matching bases. CDR3 length equals 16 residues. Between the trimmed V and J ends, which lost 0 bases and 0 bases, there was a span of 11 bases. CDR1 and CDR2 from the germline V gene are MNHEY and SVGAGI. CDR3 region: CASSYSRGDLNTEAFF. The CDR3 DNA sequence: TGTGCCAGCAGTTACTCGAGGGGAGACCTGAACACTGAAGCTTTCTTT.

The chain couples TRBV4-1 to TRBJ2-2; TRBD2 matches 8 bases. This CDR3 has 17 residues. The V gene end was trimmed by 0 bases and the J gene end by 5 bases; junction bases not matched to a gene: 8. CDR1 is MGHRA and CDR2 is YSYEKL in the germline V gene. CDR3 nucleotide sequence: TGCGCCAGCAGCCAAGAAAGTAGCGGGACTGAAACCGGGGAGCTGTTTTTT. Translation gives CASSQESSGTETGELFF.

The J gene is TRBJ2-7, the V gene TRBV5-1; tentatively, D is TRBD1 or TRBD2 (5 bases each). The CDR3 has 16 residues. Germline lookup yields CDR1 SGHRS and CDR2 YFSETQ. V lost 4 bases and J lost 2, with 19 bases in between. The CDR3 region is CASSQSGTNPTYEQYF. The CDR3 DNA is TGCGCCAGCAGCCAATCCGGGACCAACCCAACCTACGAGCAGTACTTC.

This clone has at least ten counts. Only one base separates this from a far larger clonotype, so it likely reflects a read error. The V and J genes are TRBV10-2 and TRBJ1-1, with D unclear. Germline loops: CDR1 WSHSY, CDR2 SAAADI. Trimming shortened V by 6 bases and J by 1 base, and 9 bases separated the two germline ends. This CDR3 is built from 13 residues. CDR3 region: CASSPQRNTEAFF. The DNA of the CDR3 is TGCGCCAGCAGCCCCCAACGGAACACTGAAGCTTTCTTT.

The chain uses TRBV7-9 and TRBJ2-3; either TRBD1 or TRBD2 may supply D (5 bases each). V dropped 5 bases and J dropped 1 base, with 22 bases sitting between them. The length of the CDR3 is 18 residues. The germline gives CDR1 SEHNR, CDR2 FQNEAQ (reference sequence). CDR3 residues: CASSTPWGTEEGTDTQYF. CDR3 nucleotide sequence: TGTGCCAGCAGCACGCCCTGGGGGACGGAGGAGGGCACAGATACGCAGTATTTT.

V usage is TRBV4-3 and J usage is TRBJ2-7; 8 nucleotides align to TRBD2. The V segment lost 0 bases and the J segment 2 bases; nucleotides outside the gene matches: 3. This CDR3 is 15 amino acids long. Germline assignment: CDR1 LGHNA and CDR2 YSLEER. The CDR3 nucleotides read TGCGCCAGCAGCCAAGAACTAGCGGAGACCTACGAGCAGTACTTC. It codes for CASSQELAETYEQYF.

CDR3 residues: CASSEEVGTEETQYF. The DNA of the CDR3 is TGTGCCAGCAGTGAAGAAGTCGGGACTGAAGAGACCCAGTACTTC. The V and J genes are TRBV6-1 and TRBJ2-5; a weak D match, TRBD2 (6 bases). The V and J ends lost 1 base and 3 bases respectively, with 12 bases between them. The CDR3 loop spans 15 amino acids. In germline, CDR1 is MNHNS, CDR2 SASEGT.

This chain connects TRBV11-2 to TRBJ2-5, with D unclear. V lost 2 bases, J lost 0 bases, and 4 bases lay in between. The CDR3 sequence is 13 residues long. Germline V CDR1 and CDR2: SGHAT, FQNNGV. CDR3 in amino acids: CASSLSHQETQYF. The CDR3 region has the DNA TGTGCCAGCAGCTTAAGTCACCAAGAGACCCAGTACTTC.

The rearrangement joins TRBV7-9 to TRBJ2-7; 11 nucleotides match TRBD1. Trimming took 5 bases from V and 3 from J; bases not matched to a gene: 9. The germline CDR1 and CDR2 sequences are SEHNR and FQNEAQ (reference sequence). The CDR3 runs 16 residues. DNA of the CDR3: TGTGCCAGCAGCCGCGCCGGGACAGGGGGTGGCTACGAGCAGTACTTC. It encodes CASSRAGTGGGYEQYF.

The chain links TRBV5-6 to TRBJ2-1; D may be TRBD1 (5 bases). This CDR3 has 11 residues. The V and J ends lost 4 bases and 10 bases respectively, with 9 bases between them. CDR1 is SGHDT, CDR2 YYEEEE, per germline. The CDR3 sequence: CASSNRMEQFF. The DNA for the CDR3 is TGTGCCAGCAGCAACAGGATGGAGCAGTTCTTC. The full variable domain, rest sourced from reference TRBV5-6 and TRBJ2-1, is DAGVTQSPTHLIKTRGQQVTLRCSPKSGHDTVSWYQQALGQGPQFIFQYYEEEERQRGNFPDRFSGHQFPNYSSELNVNALLLGDSALYLCASSNRMEQFFGPGTRLTVL.

This clone showed up many times. The chain recombines TRBV11-2 with TRBJ2-7; D may correspond to TRBD1 or TRBD2 (5 bases each). The CDR3 contains 15 residues. Per the germline V gene, CDR1 is SGHAT and CDR2 is FQNNGV. V was clipped by 0 bases and J by 3 bases, with 12 bases between them. The CDR3 protein is CASSLDGSDSYEQYF. CDR3 bases: TGTGCCAGCAGCTTAGATGGTAGCGACAGCTACGAGCAGTACTTC. Full variable domain (remainder filled in from reference TRBV11-2 and TRBJ2-7): EAGVAQSPRYKIIEKRQSVAFWCNPISGHATLYWYQQILGQGPKLLIQFQNNGVVDDSQLPKDRFSAERLKGVDSTLKIQPAKLEDSAVYLCASSLDGSDSYEQYFGPGTRLTVT.

This clone was found once. The gene calls are TRBV27 and TRBJ2-2; D may be TRBD1 or TRBD2 (5 bases each). The germline gives CDR1 MNHEY, CDR2 SMNVEV (reference sequence). The CDR3 runs 16 residues. V was pared by 3 bases and J by 6 bases, with 17 bases between. The CDR3 DNA is TGTGCCAGCAGTTTGAGAGGGACCGGGGTGGCCGGGGAGCTGTTTTTT. Translating it yields CASSLRGTGVAGELFF.

This clone was detected only once. The chain recombines TRBV7-8 with TRBJ2-3, with D possibly being TRBD2 (7 bases). This CDR3 has 15 amino acids. Trimming removed 1 base at V and 6 bases at J, with 14 bases between. Germline V lookup: CDR1 SGHVS, CDR2 FQNEAQ. The CDR3 DNA sequence: TGTGCCAGCAGCTTAGGTGTCGGGGGGCAGGATACGCAGTATTTT. Its translation is CASSLGVGGQDTQYF. The whole variable domain, remainder taken from reference TRBV7-8 and TRBJ2-3, is GAGVSQSPRYKVAKRGQDVALRCDPISGHVSLFWYQQALGQGPEFLTYFQNEAQLDKSGLPSDRFFAERPEGSVSTLKIQRTQQEDSAVYLCASSLGVGGQDTQYFGPGTRLTVL.

This clone was seen many times. The chain joins TRBV5-1 to TRBJ2-1, with D unresolved. V was clipped by 3 bases and J by 2 bases, with 12 bases between them. The CDR3 length is 15 residues. Germline V gene sequence: CDR1 SGHRS, CDR2 YFSETQ. DNA for the CDR3: TGCGCCAGCAGCTCCCTAACGGCTCCCTACAATGAGCAGTTCTTC. Translating it yields CASSSLTAPYNEQFF.